What follows is one TCR beta chain and its context. This sample stems from a study of blood T cell repertoires in COVID-19. Study as a whole: Collection of acute and convalescent COVID-19 samples took place in the United States, Italy and Spain. Nucleic acid was either cDNA or gDNA, and it came from T cells, B-cell-depleted T cells, or PBMCs.

The CDR3 extends over 14 amino acids. Germline V CDR1 and CDR2: SNHLY, FYNNEI. Trimming took 5 bases from V and 3 from J; bases not matched to a gene: 4. In the original workflow: Reference gene primer amplification gave estimated nucleated cell counts. The table came from immunoSEQ multiplex PCR; TCRdb's copy has only in-frame clones and leaves some out. V and J calls and clone size are those listed in that table; D and trimming were worked out from the DNA. Here the sample spans about 110,000 clones, about 75% being singletons. The sample comprised peripheral blood. This TCR derives from a woman aged 80 or over with active or convalescent COVID-19. The gene calls are TRBV2 and TRBJ1-3; 7 bases line up with TRBD1. CDR3 nucleotide sequence: TGTGCCAGCAGTAGGGGGCGCGTTGGAAACACCATATATTTT. Amino acid sequence: CASSRGRVGNTIYF. Using reference TRBV2 and TRBJ1-3 for the parts outside the CDR3, the full variable domain is EPEVTQTPSHQVTQMGQEVILRCVPISNHLYFYWYRQILGQKVEFLVSFYNNEISEKSEIFDDQFSVERPDGSNFTLKIRSTKLEDSAMYFCASSRGRVGNTIYFGEGSWLTVV.